A single sample is the source of the 31 T cell receptor beta chains below, sequenced in a study of shared clonotypes between healthy human individuals. Assay used: immunoSEQ multiplex PCR; TCRdb lists only in-frame clones, some missing. The sample yields 330,000 or so clones, 74% seen once. Sequencing input: memory CD4+ T cells sorted from blood. The subset is: CD45RA-negative fraction. The receptors stem from a man under 40 in good health.

The chain carries TRBV7-3 and TRBJ2-7; no reliable D call. V lost 1 base, J lost 7 bases, and 17 bases lay in between. The germline V gene encodes CDR1 SGHTA and CDR2 FQGTGA. The CDR3 consists of 15 residues. The CDR3 bases are TGTGCCAGCAGCTTAAGAGCCGGATCCGCTCGGGAGCAGTACTTC. Translating gives CASSLRAGSAREQYF. Using reference TRBV7-3 and TRBJ2-7 for the parts outside the CDR3, the full variable domain is GAGVSQTPSNKVTEKGKYVELRCDPISGHTALYWYRQSLGQGPEFLIYFQGTGAADDSGLPNDRFFAVRPEGSVSTLKIQRTERGDSAVYLCASSLRAGSAREQYFGPGTRLTVT.

CDR3 coding DNA: TGTGCCAGCAGCGAGACCGGGACAGGGTTCGGCGAGCAGTACTTC. Its protein product is CASSETGTGFGEQYF. The rearrangement joins TRBV5-4 to TRBJ2-7, with 9 bases aligning to TRBD1. Germline CDR1 is SGHNT and CDR2 is YYREEE (reference sequence). This CDR3 is 15 amino acids long. Trimming took 4 bases from V and 6 from J; bases not matched to a gene: 11.

This clone was seen more than once but under ten times. The J gene is TRBJ2-3, the V gene TRBV5-1; a possible D gene is TRBD1 (6 bases). The CDR3 extends over 15 amino acids. CDR1 is SGHRS and CDR2 is YFSETQ in the germline V gene. Trimming took 3 bases from V and 6 from J, leaving 17 bases between them. Here the CDR3 DNA reads TGCGCCAGCAGCTCCTGGACAGAAAGTCTCGATACGCAGTATTTT. Protein product: CASSSWTESLDTQYF.

The chain links TRBV28 to TRBJ1-5, with D maybe TRBD1 (5 bases). Germline CDR1 MDHEN, CDR2 SYDVKM. The ends were cut back, 0 bases at V and 3 bases at J, with 12 bases in the middle. The CDR3 spans 16 residues. The CDR3 region is CASSLWAGSVNQPQHF. In DNA, the CDR3 is TGTGCCAGCAGTTTATGGGCAGGGAGTGTCAATCAGCCCCAGCATTTT.

This clone was seen at least ten times. This sample includes further DNA sequences coding for the same CDR3. The chain combines TRBV2 with TRBJ1-5; D gene uncertain. The V gene lost 6 bases and the J gene lost 0 bases, with 3 bases spanning the gap. The CDR3 spans 12 residues. Germline-derived CDR1 and CDR2 are SNHLY and FYNNEI. The CDR3 sequence: CASRNSNQPQHF. Here the CDR3 DNA reads TGTGCCAGCAGAAATAGCAATCAGCCCCAGCATTTT.

The CDR3 DNA reads as TGTGCCAGCAGCGACCTAGCGGGAGGGTCCTACACAGATACGCAGTATTTT. It translates to CASSDLAGGSYTDTQYF. This sequence joins TRBV7-9 and TRBJ2-3; 12 bases line up with TRBD2. J lost 2 bases, V lost 5 bases, and 8 bases had no gene match. CDR3 length: 17 residues. CDR1 and CDR2 (germline): SEHNR, FQNEAQ (reference sequence). The full variable domain, its missing parts supplied by reference TRBV7-9 and TRBJ2-3, is DTGVSQNPRHKITKRGQNVTFRCDPISEHNRLYWYRQTLGQGPEFLTYFQNEAQLEKSRLLSDRFSAERPKGSFSTLEIQRTEQGDSAMYLCASSDLAGGSYTDTQYFGPGTRLTVL.

V usage is TRBV10-1 and J usage is TRBJ2-7; no definite D call. Between the trimmed V and J ends, which lost 2 bases and 9 bases, there was a span of 11 bases. The germline CDR1 and CDR2 sequences are WNHNN and SYGVQD (reference sequence). This CDR3 spans 12 amino acids. The CDR3 region is CASSEAGGGQYF. The DNA of the CDR3 is TGCGCCAGCAGTGAGGCAGGTGGTGGGCAGTACTTC.

The V gene is TRBV28, the J gene TRBJ1-2; D is undetermined. V dropped 2 bases and J dropped 10 bases, with 17 bases sitting between them. From germline, CDR1 is MDHEN and CDR2 SYDVKM. The CDR3 length is 14 residues. CDR3 sequence reads: CASSLTFGLSDYTF. In DNA, the CDR3 is TGTGCCAGCAGTTTAACTTTTGGGTTATCTGACTACACCTTC.

The chain recombines TRBV15 with TRBJ1-4; D is unresolved. Germline CDR1 LNHNV, CDR2 YYDKDF (reference sequence). The length of the CDR3 is 13 residues. The V end lost 2 bases, the J end lost 7 bases, and 8 bases lay between the germline ends. The CDR3 DNA reads as TGTGCCACCAGCAGAATACGGGGTGAAAAACTGTTTTTT. Translated: CATSRIRGEKLFF.

This clone was picked up a small number of times. The rearrangement joins TRBV6-6 to TRBJ2-2; D may be TRBD1 (5 bases). The V end lost 6 bases, the J end lost 6 bases, and 14 bases lay between the germline ends. This CDR3 spans 14 amino acids. Germline lookup yields CDR1 MNHNY and CDR2 SVGAGI (reference sequence). This chain's CDR3 is CASRRQLAAGELFF. CDR3 DNA sequence: TGTGCCAGCAGGAGACAGTTGGCCGCCGGGGAGCTGTTTTTT.

The chain uses TRBV5-1 and TRBJ2-2; D perhaps matches TRBD1 (6 bases). Germline V gene sequence: CDR1 SGHRS, CDR2 YFSETQ. The CDR3 contains 15 residues. Deletions cut 6 bases from V and 1 base from J, with 13 bases between. CDR3 residues: CASTAGVWNTGELFF. Written as DNA, the CDR3 is TGCGCCAGCACCGCAGGGGTCTGGAACACCGGGGAGCTGTTTTTT.

The V call is TRBV6-1, the J call TRBJ1-5; maybe TRBD1 (5 bases). CDR1 and CDR2 (germline): MNHNS, SASEGT. Trimming left V 0 bases short and J 4 bases short, with 13 bases between. The CDR3 is 16 residues long. CDR3: CASSEAWGVGNQPQHF. For the CDR3, the DNA is TGTGCCAGCAGTGAAGCTTGGGGGGTTGGGAATCAGCCCCAGCATTTT.

This clone was counted ten times or more. The chain uses TRBV6-5 and TRBJ1-2, with no clear D. Germline V gene sequence: CDR1 MNHEY, CDR2 SVGAGI. The CDR3 totals 15 residues. Between the trimmed V and J ends, which lost 5 bases and 2 bases, there was a span of 15 bases. CDR3 sequence reads: CASSKPGVGNYGYTF. The CDR3 nucleotides are TGTGCCAGCAGTAAGCCGGGAGTGGGGAACTATGGCTACACCTTC.

The chain employs TRBV5-1 and TRBJ1-1, with D possibly being TRBD1 (5 bases). The CDR3 has 15 amino acids. Between the trimmed V and J ends, which lost 3 bases and 4 bases, there was a span of 16 bases. Germline V gene data show CDR1 as SGHRS and CDR2 as YFSETQ. The CDR3 DNA sequence: TGCGCCAGCAGCTCAGACTTGGGGACTACCACTGAAGCTTTCTTT. The encoded protein is CASSSDLGTTTEAFF.

The gene calls are TRBV5-1 and TRBJ2-7; D is unclear. Germline CDR1 SGHRS, CDR2 YFSETQ. V lost 0 bases and J lost 0, with 13 bases in between. The CDR3 sequence is 16 residues long. The CDR3 DNA reads as TGCGCCAGCAGCTTGGGGTTAACATCGAGCTCCTACGAGCAGTACTTC. It yields the protein CASSLGLTSSSYEQYF.

The chain has TRBV28 and TRBJ2-7; maybe TRBD2 (6 bases). The CDR3 runs 13 residues. The germline V gene has CDR1 MDHEN and CDR2 SYDVKM. V dropped 7 bases and J dropped 3 bases, with 13 bases sitting between them. CDR3 sequence (DNA): TGTGCCAGCAAGAGGAGGGACTTCTACGAGCAGTACTTC. Translation: CASKRRDFYEQYF. The full variable domain, completed using reference TRBV28 and TRBJ2-7, is DVKVTQSSRYLVKRTGEKVFLECVQDMDHENMFWYRQDPGLGLRLIYFSYDVKMKEKGDIPEGYSVSREKKERFSLILESASTNQTSMYLCASKRRDFYEQYFGPGTRLTVT.

Worth noting for this clone: Other nucleotide sequences from this sample produce the same CDR3. This chain joins TRBV2 and TRBJ2-2, with TRBD1 identical over 8 bases. CDR1 is SNHLY, CDR2 FYNNEI, per germline. This CDR3 contains 13 residues. The trim removed 5 bases at V and 5 bases at J, leaving 1 base unmatched. This CDR3 is CASSRQGTGELFF. DNA of the CDR3: TGTGCCAGCAGTAGACAGGGGACCGGGGAGCTGTTTTTT.

The V call is TRBV27, the J call TRBJ2-3; possible D gene TRBD2, 6 bases. This CDR3 comprises 14 residues. Trimming shortened V by 5 bases and J by 5 bases, and 14 bases separated the two germline ends. Germline V gives CDR1 MNHEY, CDR2 SMNVEV (reference sequence). CDR3 protein: CASSPGLRGDTQYF. The CDR3 DNA is TGTGCCAGCAGTCCGGGACTGCGCGGAGATACGCAGTATTTT.

The chain joins TRBV10-2 to TRBJ2-2; TRBD1 aligns across 10 bases. The V segment lost 8 bases and the J segment 7 bases; nucleotides outside the gene matches: 7. The CDR3 contains 14 residues. Germline CDR1 WSHSY, CDR2 SAAADI. CDR3 coding DNA: TGCGCCAGCTTTTGGACAGGGGGGTTCGGGGAGCTGTTTTTT. It encodes CASFWTGGFGELFF.

This clone occurred a few times. This rearrangement joins TRBV5-8 to TRBJ2-7; tentatively, D is TRBD1 (6 bases). This CDR3 is 16 amino acids long. CDR1 is SGHTS and CDR2 is YDEGEE in the germline V gene. V lost 0 bases to trimming and J lost 1 base, with 14 bases between them. Here the CDR3 DNA reads TGTGCCAGCAGCTTGGGGAAACAGGGAGTTTCCTACGAGCAGTACTTC. It is translated as CASSLGKQGVSYEQYF.

V usage is TRBV4-1 and J usage is TRBJ2-2; D perhaps matches TRBD2 (6 bases). In germline, CDR1 is MGHRA, CDR2 YSYEKL. The CDR3 covers 15 residues. Trimming took 0 bases from V and 7 from J, leaving 12 bases between them. CDR3 nucleotides: TGCGCCAGCAGCCAAGATGGGGGGTTTGGCGGGGAGCTGTTTTTT. Translated, it gives CASSQDGGFGGELFF.

In the case of this clone: This sample also contains other DNA sequences that code for the same CDR3. CDR3 loop: CASSLRGQPQHF. The CDR3 DNA is TGTGCCAGCAGTTTGAGGGGTCAGCCCCAGCATTTT. The chain has TRBV28 and TRBJ1-5, with a tentative D call TRBD1 (5 bases). CDR3 length: 12 amino acids. Trimming took off 3 bases at V and 6 bases at J, with 6 bases between the two ends. From germline, CDR1 is MDHEN and CDR2 SYDVKM.

The table lists this clone with a count of one. The gene calls are TRBV5-1 and TRBJ2-1; 7 bases map to TRBD2. Germline lookup yields CDR1 SGHRS and CDR2 YFSETQ. CDR3 length: 16 amino acids. V lost 1 base, J lost 9 bases, and 13 bases stayed unmatched. The CDR3 protein is CASSLLQLREKGEQFF. CDR3 coding DNA: TGCGCCAGCAGCTTGCTTCAATTGCGGGAGAAGGGTGAGCAGTTCTTC.

This clone was detected a few times. The genes are TRBV11-3 and TRBJ2-3; D perhaps matches TRBD2 (5 bases). Germline-derived CDR1 and CDR2 are SGHNT and YENEEA. Between the trimmed V and J ends, which lost 2 bases and 4 bases, there was a span of 7 bases. This CDR3 spans 13 amino acids. The CDR3 DNA sequence: TGTGCCAGCAGCTTAACTAGTTCAGATACGCAGTATTTT. Translating it yields CASSLTSSDTQYF.

J is TRBJ2-4 and V is TRBV27; perhaps TRBD1 as D (6 bases). CDR1 and CDR2 from the germline V gene are MNHEY and SMNVEV (reference sequence). Trimming left V 5 bases short and J 3 bases short, with 35 bases between. The CDR3 extends over 22 amino acids. This CDR3 reads CASSPSLGGARGPRFSKNIQYF. CDR3 nucleotides: TGTGCCAGCAGTCCCTCACTTGGGGGAGCCAGGGGCCCAAGGTTCAGCAAAAACATTCAGTACTTC.

The V call is TRBV5-1, the J call TRBJ2-1; 9 positions agree with TRBD2. The CDR3 is 18 amino acids. The trim removed 5 bases at V and 2 bases at J, leaving 14 bases unmatched. CDR1 and CDR2 (germline): SGHRS, YFSETQ. CDR3 in DNA: TGCGCCAGCAGTGCAATGGGAGCGGGAGGCCGAACCTACAATGAGCAGTTCTTC. Translating it yields CASSAMGAGGRTYNEQFF.

The chain is built from TRBV4-1 and TRBJ1-1, with D possibly TRBD1 on 6 matching bases. Germline-derived CDR1 and CDR2 are MGHRA and YSYEKL. This CDR3 is built from 15 residues. V lost 4 bases, J lost 0 bases, and 12 bases lay in between. CDR3 in DNA: TGCGCCAGCAGCCGTTTTGGGGGGCTGAACACTGAAGCTTTCTTT. Residues: CASSRFGGLNTEAFF.

The chain carries TRBV5-1 and TRBJ2-7; TRBD1 is a possible D gene (5 bases). Germline CDR1 reads SGHRS; CDR2 reads YFSETQ. The CDR3 consists of 12 residues. The V gene lost 3 bases and the J gene lost 6 bases, with 10 bases spanning the gap. The CDR3: CASSSTGPEQYF. The DNA of the CDR3 is TGCGCCAGCAGCTCAACAGGCCCCGAGCAGTACTTC.

This clone was found many times. V is TRBV11-2 and J is TRBJ1-4, with D perhaps TRBD1 (6 bases). The CDR3 runs 15 residues. From germline, CDR1 is SGHAT and CDR2 FQNNGV. V gave up 5 bases and J gave up 13 bases, with 23 bases separating them. The CDR3 nucleotides are TGTGCCAGCAGCCATACAGGGTCGAGGGGTCCTTTACTGTTTTTT. This gives the protein CASSHTGSRGPLLFF. The full variable domain, rest sourced from reference TRBV11-2 and TRBJ1-4, is EAGVAQSPRYKIIEKRQSVAFWCNPISGHATLYWYQQILGQGPKLLIQFQNNGVVDDSQLPKDRFSAERLKGVDSTLKIQPAKLEDSAVYLCASSHTGSRGPLLFFGSGTQLSVL.

The chain combines TRBV6-5 with TRBJ2-3, with D possibly matching TRBD2 (6 bases). Between the trimmed V and J ends, which lost 4 bases and 2 bases, there was a span of 13 bases. This CDR3 is 15 amino acids long. Germline-derived CDR1 and CDR2 are MNHEY and SVGAGI. CDR3 loop: CASSSRGSLTDTQYF. CDR3 coding DNA: TGTGCCAGCAGTTCCCGGGGGTCCCTCACAGATACGCAGTATTTT.

The chain carries TRBV2 and TRBJ2-2; 7 nucleotides agree with TRBD1. Unmatched junction bases numbered 7, after V lost 5 bases and J lost 1 base. Germline CDR1 SNHLY, CDR2 FYNNEI. There are 16 residues in the CDR3. CDR3 region: CASSTQGVLNTGELFF. DNA for the CDR3: TGTGCCAGCAGTACGCAGGGGGTATTGAACACCGGGGAGCTGTTTTTT.